The T cell receptor (beta chain) under discussion was sequenced for a study of OX40 agonist ivuxolimab in advanced cancers. Turning to the study itself: Treatment of patients was with ivuxolimab, an agonistic anti-OX40 (CD134) antibody. Three patients got partial responses; one had hepatocellular carcinoma and two had cutaneous melanoma.

Comment on this clone: Its cognate antigen is unknown.

TCRdb keeps only in-frame clones here, not all; method: immunoSEQ multiplex PCR. This sample has 75,000 to 100,000 clones, with just over 85% found just once. Study outcomes and limitations: Clonal expansion from baseline to week 6 occurred in both CD4+ and CD8+ T cells. Clonal expansion among partial responders at 0.1-3.0 mg/kg ranked near the lowest.

The CDR3 spans 14 residues. Trimming cost V 5 bases and J 6 bases; bases outside gene matches: 7. Germline V gene sequence: CDR1 SNHLY, CDR2 FYNNEI. The sequencing used CD4+ or CD8+ T cells sorted from blood, collected in a trial of the OX40 agonist ivuxolimab. The TCR was taken from an adult with an advanced solid tumor such as melanoma, head and neck, liver or kidney cancer. The genes are TRBV2 and TRBJ2-5; TRBD1 matches at 9 bases. CDR3: CASSPRQGVQTQYF. The CDR3 bases are TGTGCCAGCAGTCCAAGACAGGGGGTACAGACCCAGTACTTC.